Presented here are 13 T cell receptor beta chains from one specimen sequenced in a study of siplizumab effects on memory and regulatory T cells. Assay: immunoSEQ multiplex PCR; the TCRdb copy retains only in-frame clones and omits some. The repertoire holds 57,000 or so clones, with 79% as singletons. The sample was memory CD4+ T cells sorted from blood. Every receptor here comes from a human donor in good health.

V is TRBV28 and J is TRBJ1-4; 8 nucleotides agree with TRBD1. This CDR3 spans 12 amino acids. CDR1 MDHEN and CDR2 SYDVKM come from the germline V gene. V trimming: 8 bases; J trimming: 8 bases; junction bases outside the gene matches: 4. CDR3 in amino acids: CASGQGAEKLFF. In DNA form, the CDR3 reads TGTGCCAGCGGGCAGGGGGCCGAAAAACTGTTTTTT.

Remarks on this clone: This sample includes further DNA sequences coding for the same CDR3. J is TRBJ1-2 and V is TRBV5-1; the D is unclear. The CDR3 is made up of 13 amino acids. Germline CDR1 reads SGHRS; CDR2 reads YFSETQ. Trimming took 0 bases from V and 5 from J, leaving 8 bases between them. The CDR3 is CASSLGPDYGYTF. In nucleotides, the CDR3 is TGCGCCAGCAGCTTGGGGCCAGATTATGGCTACACCTTC.

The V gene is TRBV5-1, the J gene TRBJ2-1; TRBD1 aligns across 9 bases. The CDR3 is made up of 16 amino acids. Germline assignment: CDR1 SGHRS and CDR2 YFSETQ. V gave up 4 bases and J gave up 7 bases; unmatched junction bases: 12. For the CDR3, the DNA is TGCGCCAGCAGCCGCCCCGGGACAGGGAGTTTGAATGAGCAGTTCTTC. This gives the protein CASSRPGTGSLNEQFF.

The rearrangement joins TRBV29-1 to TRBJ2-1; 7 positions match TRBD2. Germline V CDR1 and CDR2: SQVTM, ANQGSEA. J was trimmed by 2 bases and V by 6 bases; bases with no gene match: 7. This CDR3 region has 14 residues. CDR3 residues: CSVGGLVPYNEQFF. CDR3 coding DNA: TGCAGCGTGGGTGGACTAGTTCCCTACAATGAGCAGTTCTTC.

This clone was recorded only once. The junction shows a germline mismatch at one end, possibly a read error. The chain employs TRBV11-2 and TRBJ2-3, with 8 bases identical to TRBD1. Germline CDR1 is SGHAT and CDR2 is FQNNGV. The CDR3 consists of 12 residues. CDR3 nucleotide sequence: TGTGCCAGCAGCTTACCCGGGACAGGCGATAATTTT. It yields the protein CASSLPGTGDNF.

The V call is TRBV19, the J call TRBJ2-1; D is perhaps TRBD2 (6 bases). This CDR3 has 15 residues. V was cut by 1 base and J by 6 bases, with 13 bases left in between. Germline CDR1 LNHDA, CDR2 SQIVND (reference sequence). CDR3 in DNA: TGTGCCAGTAGTATAGGGGGGACTGGAATCAATGAGCAGTTCTTC. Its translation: CASSIGGTGINEQFF. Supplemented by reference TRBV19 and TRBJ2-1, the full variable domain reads DGGITQSPKYLFRKEGQNVTLSCEQNLNHDAMYWYRQDPGQGLRLIYYSQIVNDFQKGDIAEGYSVSREKKESFPLTVTSAQKNPTAFYLCASSIGGTGINEQFFGPGTRLTVL.

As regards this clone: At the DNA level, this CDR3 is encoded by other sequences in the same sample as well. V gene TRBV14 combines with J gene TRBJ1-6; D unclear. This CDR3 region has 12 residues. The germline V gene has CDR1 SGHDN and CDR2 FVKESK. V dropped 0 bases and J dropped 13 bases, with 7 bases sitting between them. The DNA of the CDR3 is TGTGCCAGCAGCCAAGATCGCCCGCCCCTCCACTTT. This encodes CASSQDRPPLHF.

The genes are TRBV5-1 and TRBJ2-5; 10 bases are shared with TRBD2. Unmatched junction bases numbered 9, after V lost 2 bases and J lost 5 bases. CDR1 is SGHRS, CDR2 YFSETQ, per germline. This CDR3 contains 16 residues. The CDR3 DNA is TGCGCCAGCAGCTTCTCACCTAGCGGGGGAGGCGAGACCCAGTACTTC. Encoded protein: CASSFSPSGGGETQYF.

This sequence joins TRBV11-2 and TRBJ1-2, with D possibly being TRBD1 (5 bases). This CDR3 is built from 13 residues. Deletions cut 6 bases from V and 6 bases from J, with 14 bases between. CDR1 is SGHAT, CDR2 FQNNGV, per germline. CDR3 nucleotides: TGTGCCAGCAGTCAAGGGGTCACGAATGGCTACACCTTC. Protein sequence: CASSQGVTNGYTF.

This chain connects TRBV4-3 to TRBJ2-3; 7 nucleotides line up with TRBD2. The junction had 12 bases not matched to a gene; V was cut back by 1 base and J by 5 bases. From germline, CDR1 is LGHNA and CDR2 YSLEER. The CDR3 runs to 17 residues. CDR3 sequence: CASSQARLSGAGDTQYF. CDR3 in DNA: TGCGCCAGCAGCCAAGCTCGGTTAAGCGGGGCGGGAGATACGCAGTATTTT.

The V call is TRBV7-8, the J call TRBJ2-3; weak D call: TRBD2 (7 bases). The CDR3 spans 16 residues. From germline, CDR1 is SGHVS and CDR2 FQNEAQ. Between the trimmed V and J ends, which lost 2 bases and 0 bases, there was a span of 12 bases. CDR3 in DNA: TGTGCCAGCAGCTTAAGGGGGGGATCTAGCACAGATACGCAGTATTTT. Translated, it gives CASSLRGGSSTDTQYF.

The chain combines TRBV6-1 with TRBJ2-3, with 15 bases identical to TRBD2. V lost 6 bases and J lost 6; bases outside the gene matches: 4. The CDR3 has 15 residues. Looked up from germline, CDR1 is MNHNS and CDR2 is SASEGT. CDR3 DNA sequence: TGTGCCAGCAGCGCCGGACTAGCGGGGGGGGATACGCAGTATTTT. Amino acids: CASSAGLAGGDTQYF.

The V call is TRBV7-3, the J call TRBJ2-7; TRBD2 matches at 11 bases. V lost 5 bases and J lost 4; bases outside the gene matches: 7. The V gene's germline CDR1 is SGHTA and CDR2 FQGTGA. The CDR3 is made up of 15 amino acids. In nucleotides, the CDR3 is TGTGCCAGCAGCCTTGCTAGCGGGGGGCTTTACGAGCAGTACTTC. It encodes CASSLASGGLYEQYF. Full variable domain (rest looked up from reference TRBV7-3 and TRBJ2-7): GAGVSQTPSNKVTEKGKYVELRCDPISGHTALYWYRQSLGQGPEFLIYFQGTGAADDSGLPNDRFFAVRPEGSVSTLKIQRTERGDSAVYLCASSLASGGLYEQYFGPGTRLTVT.